The 10 T cell receptor beta chains below all came from one sample that was sequenced in a study of blood T cell repertoires in COVID-19. The table came from immunoSEQ multiplex PCR; TCRdb's copy has only in-frame clones and leaves some out. The sample contains around 64,000 clones, under 80% of which appear only once. Sequences were obtained from PBMCs or T cells enriched from blood (not recorded which). These receptors all come from a woman in her sixties or seventies who had been exposed to COVID-19.

In this sample, this clone turned up a few times. V and J are TRBV28 and TRBJ1-2, with D unclear. This CDR3 has 12 residues. Trimming took 2 bases from V and 8 from J, leaving 9 bases between them. Germline CDR1 reads MDHEN; CDR2 reads SYDVKM. This chain's CDR3 is CASSLRQKGYTF. DNA for the CDR3: TGTGCCAGCAGTTTAAGACAAAAGGGCTACACCTTC.

This clone was found once. V and J are TRBV15 and TRBJ1-1; 7 positions match TRBD1. The CDR3 length is 14 residues. From germline, CDR1 is LNHNV and CDR2 YYDKDF (reference sequence). J lost 8 bases, V lost 4 bases, and 10 bases had no gene match. This CDR3 reads CATSTQGGQREAFF. The CDR3 DNA reads as TGTGCCACCAGCACGCAGGGGGGACAGAGGGAAGCTTTCTTT. Full variable domain (missing parts from reference TRBV15 and TRBJ1-1): DAMVIQNPRYQVTQFGKPVTLSCSQTLNHNVMYWYQQKSSQAPKLLFHYYDKDFNNEADTPDNFQSRRPNTSFCFLDIRSPGLGDTAMYLCATSTQGGQREAFFGQGTRLTVV.

V usage is TRBV5-1 and J usage is TRBJ2-1, with 10 positions matching TRBD2. This CDR3 spans 14 amino acids. CDR1 is SGHRS and CDR2 is YFSETQ in the germline V gene. The V segment lost 5 bases and the J segment 9 bases; nucleotides outside the gene matches: 8. Here the CDR3 DNA reads TGCGCCAGCAGTGGGCTAGCGGGAGTCAGTGAGCAGTTCTTC. Protein product: CASSGLAGVSEQFF.

This rearrangement joins TRBV30 to TRBJ1-5; the D is unclear. This CDR3 comprises 13 residues. V dropped 3 bases and J dropped 1 base, with 7 bases sitting between them. The germline gives CDR1 GTSNPN, CDR2 SVGIG (reference sequence). Here the CDR3 DNA reads TGTGCCTGGAGCGACAACAGCAATCAGCCCCAGCATTTT. This codes for CAWSDNSNQPQHF.

As to this clone: Other DNA sequences in the sample encode the same CDR3. The V gene is TRBV19, the J gene TRBJ1-1, with D possibly TRBD1 on 6 matching bases. V was clipped by 4 bases and J by 1 base, with 13 bases between them. The germline V gene encodes CDR1 LNHDA and CDR2 SQIVND (reference sequence). The CDR3 consists of 15 residues. The chain's CDR3 is CASSTPGQKNTEAFF. DNA of the CDR3: TGTGCCAGTAGTACTCCCGGACAGAAGAACACTGAAGCTTTCTTT.

CDR3 amino acids: CSATNSGGQYF. The CDR3 DNA reads TGCAGTGCTACTAATTCGGGAGGGCAGTATTTT. The chain couples TRBV20-1 to TRBJ2-3, with 7 bases identical to TRBD2. The germline V gene encodes CDR1 DFQATT and CDR2 SNEGSKA (reference sequence). V lost 4 bases, J lost 11 bases, and 6 bases stayed unmatched. This CDR3 comprises 11 residues.

J is TRBJ2-7 and V is TRBV24-1, with a possible D match to TRBD2 (5 bases). This CDR3 has 11 residues. V lost 6 bases and J lost 9, with 11 bases in between. CDR1 is KGHDR and CDR2 is SFDVKD in the germline V gene. The CDR3 DNA is TGTGCCACCAGTTCGGGGATCGGGCAGTACTTC. This translates into CATSSGIGQYF.

The genes are TRBV12-3 or TRBV12-4 and TRBJ2-7; 11 bases are shared with TRBD2. Germline trimming cut 6 bases from V and 3 bases from J; bases unmatched to any gene: 1. This CDR3 contains 13 residues. The CDR3, as DNA: TGTGCCAGCAGACTAGCGGGGGACTACGAGCAGTACTTC. This encodes CASRLAGDYEQYF.

V gene TRBV9 combines with J gene TRBJ2-1, with D unclear. The CDR3 contains 13 residues. CDR1 SGDLS and CDR2 YYNGEE come from the germline V gene. V was trimmed by 0 bases and J by 6 bases, leaving 7 bases between them. CDR3 nucleotide sequence: TGTGCCAGCAGCGTAGCGGTTACCAATGAGCAGTTCTTC. It codes for CASSVAVTNEQFF.

V usage is TRBV6-5 and J usage is TRBJ1-2, with D possibly being TRBD1 (5 bases). V lost 6 bases and J 4 bases, leaving 15 bases between the germline ends. Germline values: CDR1 MNHEY, CDR2 SVGAGI. This CDR3 contains 14 residues. The CDR3, as DNA: TGTGCCAGCAGGAGACCCGGGGGTAGCTATGGCTACACCTTC. Translated: CASRRPGGSYGYTF.